The clone carrying this T cell receptor beta chain was seen many times. The antigen remains unidentified. The sample comes from a study of neurological immune-mediated disorders. Study results and caveats: Healthy controls had more TCR clonal expansion than multiple sclerosis, which showed the least, whereas HTLV-1-associated myelopathy showed the most.

CDR3 size: 17 residues. J was trimmed by 4 bases and V by 5 bases; bases with no gene match: 15. CDR1 is SGHTA, CDR2 FQGNSA, per germline. As for the cDNA, it was generated by 5'RACE with 10-nucleotide random UMIs. TCRdb used MiXCR to reprocess the 5' RACE reads, holding one entry per CDR3 protein. The profile covers more than 30,000 distinct CDR3 sequences, with just over 4% appearing a single time and 20% to 25% taken by the ten largest. CD4+ or CD8+ T cells at a count of some 1 million served as input for the sorted libraries. The receptor was isolated from a woman aged 35 to 49 in good health. V usage is TRBV7-2 and J usage is TRBJ2-7; 9 bases line up with TRBD1. The sample comprised CD4+ T cells from blood. CDR3 protein: CASSLRTTTGGSYEQYF. The CDR3 nucleotides are TGTGCCAGCAGCCTAAGGACTACCACAGGGGGCAGTTACGAGCAGTACTTC. Full variable domain (missing parts from reference TRBV7-2 and TRBJ2-7): GAGVSQSPSNKVTEKGKDVELRCDPISGHTALYWYRQSLGQGLEFLIYFQGNSAPDKSGLPSDRFSAERTGGSVSTLTIQRTQQEDSAVYLCASSLRTTTGGSYEQYFGPGTRLTVT.